This T cell receptor (beta chain) was found in a study of T cells in Graves' hyperthyroidism and ophthalmopathy. For the study at large: Peripheral blood was drawn at first diagnosis, prior to all treatment. Findings and limits, study-wide: Most thyroid-expanded clonotypes above 0.001 were also found in blood.

Among ophthalmopathy patients, the Clinical Activity Score reached at least 3, the NOSPECS grade reached at least 4, and duration remained under 3 months. The TCR beta CDR3 regions underwent amplification using RNA transcripts as the source. The HTBI primer set served for first-round RT-PCR of the TCR CDR3. TCRdb re-called the multiplex PCR reads through MiXCR, storing one row per CDR3 protein. The data show 300,000 to 350,000 distinct CDR3 sequences, 15% to 20% seen once. Points on this clonotype: Its antigen is currently unknown. This may come from a read error, since a much larger clone is one base off.

Material for sequencing was blood. The receptor's source is a middle-aged woman with Graves' ophthalmopathy.

CDR3 coding DNA: TGTGCCAGCAAGGGGGTACTCGGCTACGAGCAGTACTTC. Encoded protein: CASKGVLGYEQYF. The gene calls are TRBV28 and TRBJ2-7; D might be TRBD1 (6 bases). V dropped 7 bases and J dropped 3 bases, with 13 bases sitting between them. Germline V CDR1 and CDR2: MDHEN, SYDVKM. This CDR3 comprises 13 residues.